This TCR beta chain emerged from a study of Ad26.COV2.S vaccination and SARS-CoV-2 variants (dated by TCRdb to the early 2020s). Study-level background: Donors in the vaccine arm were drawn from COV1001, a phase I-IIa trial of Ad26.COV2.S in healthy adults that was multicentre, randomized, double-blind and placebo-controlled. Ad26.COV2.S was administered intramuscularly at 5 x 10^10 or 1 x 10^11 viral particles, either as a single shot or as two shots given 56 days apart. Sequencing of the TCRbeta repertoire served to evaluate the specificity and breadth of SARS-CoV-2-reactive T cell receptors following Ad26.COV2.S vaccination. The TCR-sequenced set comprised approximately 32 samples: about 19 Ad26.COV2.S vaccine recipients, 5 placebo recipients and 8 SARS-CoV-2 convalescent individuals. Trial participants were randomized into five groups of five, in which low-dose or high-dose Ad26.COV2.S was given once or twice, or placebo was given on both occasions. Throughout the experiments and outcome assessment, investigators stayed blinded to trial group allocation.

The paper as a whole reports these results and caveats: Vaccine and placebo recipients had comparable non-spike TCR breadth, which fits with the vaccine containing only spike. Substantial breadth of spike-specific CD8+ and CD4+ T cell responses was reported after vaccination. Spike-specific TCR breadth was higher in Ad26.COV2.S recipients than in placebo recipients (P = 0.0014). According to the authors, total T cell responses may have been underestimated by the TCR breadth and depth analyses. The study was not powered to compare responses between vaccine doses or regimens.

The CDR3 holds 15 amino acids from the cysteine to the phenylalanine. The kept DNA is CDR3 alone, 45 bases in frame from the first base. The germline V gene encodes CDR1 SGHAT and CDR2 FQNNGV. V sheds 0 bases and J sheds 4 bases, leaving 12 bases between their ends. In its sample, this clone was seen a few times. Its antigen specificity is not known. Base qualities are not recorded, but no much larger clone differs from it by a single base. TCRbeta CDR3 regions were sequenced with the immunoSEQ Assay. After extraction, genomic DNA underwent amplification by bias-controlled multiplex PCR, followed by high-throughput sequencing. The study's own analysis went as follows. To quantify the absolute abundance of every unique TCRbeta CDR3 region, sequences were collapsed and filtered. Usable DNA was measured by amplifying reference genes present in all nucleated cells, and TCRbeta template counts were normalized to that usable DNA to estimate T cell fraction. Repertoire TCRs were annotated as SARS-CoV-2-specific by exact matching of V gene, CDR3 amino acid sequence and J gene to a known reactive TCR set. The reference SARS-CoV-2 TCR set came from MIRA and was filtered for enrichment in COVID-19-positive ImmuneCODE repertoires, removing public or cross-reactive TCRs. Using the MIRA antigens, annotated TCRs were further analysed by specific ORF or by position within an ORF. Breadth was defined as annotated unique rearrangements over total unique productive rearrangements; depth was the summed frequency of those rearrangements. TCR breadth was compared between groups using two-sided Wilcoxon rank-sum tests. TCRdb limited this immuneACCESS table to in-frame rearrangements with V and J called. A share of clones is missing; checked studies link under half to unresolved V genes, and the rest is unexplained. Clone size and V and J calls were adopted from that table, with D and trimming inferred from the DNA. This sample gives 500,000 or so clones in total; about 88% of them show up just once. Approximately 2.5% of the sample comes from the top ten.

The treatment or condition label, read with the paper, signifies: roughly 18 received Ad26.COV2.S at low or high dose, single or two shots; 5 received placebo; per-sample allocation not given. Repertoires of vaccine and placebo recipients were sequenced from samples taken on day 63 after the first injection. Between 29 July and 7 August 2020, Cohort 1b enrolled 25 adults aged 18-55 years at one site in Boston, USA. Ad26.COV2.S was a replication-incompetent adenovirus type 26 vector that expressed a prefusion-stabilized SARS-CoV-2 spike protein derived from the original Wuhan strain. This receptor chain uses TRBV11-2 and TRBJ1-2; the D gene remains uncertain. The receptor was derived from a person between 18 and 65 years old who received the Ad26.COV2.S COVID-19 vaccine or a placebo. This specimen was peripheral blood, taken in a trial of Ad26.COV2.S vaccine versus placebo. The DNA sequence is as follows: TGTGCCAGCAGCTTAGATTCGGACGCCTCCTATGGCTACACCTTC. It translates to CASSLDSDASYGYTF. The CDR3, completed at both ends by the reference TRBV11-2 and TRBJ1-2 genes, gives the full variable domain EAGVAQSPRYKIIEKRQSVAFWCNPISGHATLYWYQQILGQGPKLLIQFQNNGVVDDSQLPKDRFSAERLKGVDSTLKIQPAKLEDSAVYLCASSLDSDASYGYTFGSGTRLTVV.